This T cell receptor beta chain was observed in a study of blood T cell repertoires in COVID-19. Study summary: The study drew acute and convalescent COVID-19 samples from the United States, Italy and Spain.

Per the original data handling: Estimation of nucleated cell counts was performed using reference gene primer amplification. Produced via immunoSEQ multiplex PCR; TCRdb's table is partial and in-frame only. V and J calls and clone size are as listed in that table; D and trimming were resolved from the DNA. The data contain 200,000 to 250,000 clones, 80% to 90% of them singletons. Germline values: CDR1 SGHDT, CDR2 YYEEEE. The CDR3 runs 16 residues. J lost 6 bases, V lost 0 bases, and 6 bases had no gene match. J is TRBJ2-7 and V is TRBV5-6; 13 positions match TRBD2. The sequence was collected from an elderly woman with acute or convalescent COVID-19. Material: peripheral blood. The chain's CDR3 is CASSLELAGGLSEQYF. DNA for the CDR3: TGTGCCAGCAGCTTGGAACTAGCGGGGGGGCTAAGCGAGCAGTACTTC. Full variable domain (remainder filled in from reference TRBV5-6 and TRBJ2-7): DAGVTQSPTHLIKTRGQQVTLRCSPKSGHDTVSWYQQALGQGPQFIFQYYEEEERQRGNFPDRFSGHQFPNYSSELNVNALLLGDSALYLCASSLELAGGLSEQYFGPGTRLTVT.